The 11 T cell receptor beta chains in this list originate from one sample, sequenced in a study of blood T cell repertoires in COVID-19. Using immunoSEQ multiplex PCR, the repertoire was profiled, and TCRdb retains in-frame clones only, with some absent. The data contain hundreds of thousands of clones, around 87% of them singletons. The sequencing input was peripheral blood. These receptors were taken from a woman aged 40 to 55 with COVID-19, enrolled during active disease.

This rearrangement joins TRBV7-2 to TRBJ1-4; unclear D gene. CDR3 length: 14 amino acids. The germline V gene has CDR1 SGHTA and CDR2 FQGNSA. V was shortened by 4 bases and J by 5 bases, with 11 bases between the two germline ends. The CDR3 coding sequence is TGTGCCAGCAGCTCGGGGTCCCGCAATGAAAAACTGTTTTTT. It specifies CASSSGSRNEKLFF.

The chain couples TRBV14 to TRBJ2-1; 11 bases match TRBD1. J lost 2 bases, V lost 1 base, and 4 bases had no gene match. Per the germline V gene, CDR1 is SGHDN and CDR2 is FVKESK. This CDR3 spans 17 amino acids. CDR3 residues: CASSQVWGQGAYNEQFF. CDR3 DNA sequence: TGTGCCAGCAGCCAAGTCTGGGGACAGGGGGCCTACAATGAGCAGTTCTTC.

This clone was observed a handful of times. V is TRBV11-2 and J is TRBJ2-3, with 7 bases aligning to TRBD1. J was trimmed by 4 bases and V by 5 bases; bases with no gene match: 12. This CDR3 region has 16 residues. Germline-derived CDR1 and CDR2 are SGHAT and FQNNGV. The DNA for the CDR3 is TGTGCCAGCAGCCTGAGGGACAGAGGAGGATCAGATACGCAGTATTTT. Residues: CASSLRDRGGSDTQYF.

The chain has TRBV18 and TRBJ2-2; D possibly corresponds to TRBD2 (6 bases). Germline V gene sequence: CDR1 KGHSH, CDR2 LQKENI. The CDR3 loop spans 16 amino acids. V shed 8 bases and J shed 5 bases, with 21 bases lying between them. The DNA of the CDR3 is TGTGCCAGCCCCGCTGGGGCAGGGAGGAGGACCGGGGAGCTGTTTTTT. Translation: CASPAGAGRRTGELFF.

This clone was seen a single time. The rearrangement joins TRBV6-5 to TRBJ2-1; TRBD2 matches at 10 bases. CDR1 MNHEY and CDR2 SVGAGI come from the germline V gene. Germline trimming cut 6 bases from V and 4 bases from J; bases unmatched to any gene: 6. There are 15 residues in the CDR3. The CDR3 nucleotides read TGTGCCAGCAGGATAGCGGGAGGCCTTTACAATGAGCAGTTCTTC. Amino acids: CASRIAGGLYNEQFF.

The chain employs TRBV5-1 and TRBJ2-5, with D perhaps TRBD2 (5 bases). Trimming stripped 2 bases from V and 13 bases from J, with 21 bases between. The V gene's germline CDR1 is SGHRS and CDR2 YFSETQ. CDR3 length equals 14 residues. CDR3 in DNA: TGCGCCAGCAGCTTTGGAGACTATTTAGCTGGTTGGTACTTC. This codes for CASSFGDYLAGWYF. Using reference TRBV5-1 and TRBJ2-5 for the parts outside the CDR3, the full variable domain is KAGVTQTPRYLIKTRGQQVTLSCSPISGHRSVSWYQQTPGQGLQFLFEYFSETQRNKGNFPGRFSGRQFSNSRSEMNVSTLELGDSALYLCASSFGDYLAGWYFGPGTRLLVL.

The chain uses TRBV11-3 and TRBJ2-7, with 7 bases lining up with TRBD2. Germline CDR1 is SGHNT and CDR2 is YENEEA. V lost 4 bases and J lost 2; bases outside the gene matches: 5. This CDR3 has 14 amino acids. The CDR3 loop is CASSSGLDAYEQYF. The CDR3 coding sequence is TGTGCCAGCAGCTCAGGACTAGATGCCTACGAGCAGTACTTC.

The genes are TRBV5-1 and TRBJ1-6; 8 nucleotides line up with TRBD1. Germline trimming cut 0 bases from V and 10 bases from J; bases unmatched to any gene: 12. The CDR3 is 17 amino acids. Germline CDR1 and CDR2: SGHRS and YFSETQ. In nucleotides, the CDR3 is TGCGCCAGCAGCTTGGGGCCCGTAGGACAGGGTGACTCACCCCTCCACTTT. Its protein is CASSLGPVGQGDSPLHF. The full variable domain, completed using reference TRBV5-1 and TRBJ1-6, is KAGVTQTPRYLIKTRGQQVTLSCSPISGHRSVSWYQQTPGQGLQFLFEYFSETQRNKGNFPGRFSGRQFSNSRSEMNVSTLELGDSALYLCASSLGPVGQGDSPLHFGNGTRLTVT.

This chain uses TRBV6-5 with TRBJ2-1; TRBD2 aligns across 11 bases. Germline V gene lookup returns CDR1 MNHEY and CDR2 SVGAGI. This CDR3 spans 13 amino acids. V trimming: 5 bases; J trimming: 7 bases; junction bases outside the gene matches: 1. CDR3 in amino acids: CASSTSGSNEQFF. For the CDR3, the DNA is TGTGCCAGCAGTACTAGCGGGAGTAATGAGCAGTTCTTC.

The J gene is TRBJ2-5, the V gene TRBV29-1; D is perhaps TRBD1 (5 bases). The germline V and J ends were trimmed by 4 bases and 2 bases, with 8 bases remaining between them. Looked up from germline, CDR1 is SQVTM and CDR2 is ANQGSEA. The CDR3 has 12 residues. CDR3 residues: CSVGQFQETQYF. The CDR3 region has the DNA TGCAGCGTTGGACAGTTTCAAGAGACCCAGTACTTC.

This sequence joins TRBV5-6 and TRBJ1-1, with 7 bases fitting TRBD1. With 1 base clipped from V and 2 bases from J, the junction kept 2 bases outside the gene matches. Germline lookup yields CDR1 SGHDT and CDR2 YYEEEE. The CDR3 has 14 residues. The CDR3 DNA reads as TGTGCCAGCAGCTTGAGGGGGCCTAACACTGAAGCTTTCTTT. Its protein product is CASSLRGPNTEAFF.